Below, 27 T cell receptor beta chains from the same sample are listed, as sequenced in a study of T cell responses to AZD1222 COVID-19 vaccine. Libraries were prepared by immunoSEQ multiplex PCR; TCRdb keeps only in-frame clonotypes and omits some of them. The sample has about 93,000 clones, roughly 91% seen once. The sample consisted of peripheral blood, taken on day 0 of MenACWY control vaccination. These receptors were taken from an adult in good health.

This chain links TRBV2 with TRBJ1-2, with D tentatively TRBD1 (5 bases). This CDR3 comprises 13 residues. The germline CDR1 and CDR2 sequences are SNHLY and FYNNEI. V was trimmed by 3 bases and J by 5 bases, leaving 10 bases between them. The CDR3 nucleotides read TGTGCCAGCAGTGAGGGGCCAGATTATGGCTACACCTTC. Residues: CASSEGPDYGYTF.

V usage is TRBV12-3 or TRBV12-4 and J usage is TRBJ2-3; no reliable D call. Trimming stripped 7 bases from V and 8 bases from J, with 10 bases between. The CDR3 covers 11 residues. CDR3: CASTFSGTQYF. The CDR3 nucleotides are TGTGCCAGCACCTTTTCCGGTACGCAGTATTTT.

The chain uses TRBV28 and TRBJ1-2; the D is unclear. The CDR3 length is 11 residues. V lost 5 bases and J 10 bases, leaving 11 bases between the germline ends. Germline assignment: CDR1 MDHEN and CDR2 SYDVKM. CDR3 in DNA: TGTGCCAGCAGTGTTATTGGGAACTACACCTTC. Its protein product is CASSVIGNYTF.

The rearrangement links TRBV6-2 or TRBV6-3 to TRBJ2-7, with no clear D. This CDR3 has 15 residues. Trimming pared 0 bases from V and 2 bases from J, leaving 11 bases between. Germline lookup yields CDR1 MNHEY and CDR2 SVGEGT. CDR3 in DNA: TGTGCCAGCAGTTACTCGATAACCTACGCCTACGAGCAGTACTTC. It codes for CASSYSITYAYEQYF.

The V gene is TRBV7-3, the J gene TRBJ2-7; D gene ambiguous. Germline CDR1 SGHTA, CDR2 FQGTGA. V was shortened by 1 base and J by 1 base, with 17 bases between the two germline ends. CDR3 length equals 17 residues. The CDR3 sequence is CASSLIPRHQDSYEQYF. The CDR3 nucleotides are TGTGCCAGCAGCTTAATTCCCCGACATCAGGATTCCTACGAGCAGTACTTC.

A few counts support this clone. V and J are TRBV28 and TRBJ1-5; D possibly corresponds to TRBD1 (5 bases). CDR1 MDHEN and CDR2 SYDVKM come from the germline V gene. The CDR3 consists of 15 residues. The V end lost 6 bases, the J end lost 0 bases, and 12 bases lay between the germline ends. The CDR3 region is CASRPNRYSNQPQHF. In DNA, the CDR3 is TGTGCCAGCAGGCCCAACAGGTATAGCAATCAGCCCCAGCATTTT.

This clone is labeled as medium-sized (0.01 to 0.1%). This chain joins TRBV4-1 and TRBJ1-1, with D uncertain. Germline V lookup: CDR1 MGHRA, CDR2 YSYEKL. The CDR3 length is 14 residues. V lost 1 base and J 1 base, leaving 7 bases between the germline ends. CDR3 bases: TGCGCCAGCAGCCAAGGCCTGGGGAACACTGAAGCTTTCTTT. It yields the protein CASSQGLGNTEAFF.

The V call is TRBV29-1, the J call TRBJ1-2; D remains ambiguous. The CDR3 has 12 residues. The germline V and J ends were trimmed by 0 bases and 4 bases, with 6 bases remaining between them. In germline, CDR1 is SQVTM, CDR2 ANQGSEA. DNA for the CDR3: TGCAGCGTTGAAGAGGTCAGCTATGGCTACACCTTC. Its protein product is CSVEEVSYGYTF.

The genes are TRBV18 and TRBJ2-1; perhaps TRBD2 as D (6 bases). The CDR3 length is 15 residues. V shed 6 bases and J shed 3 bases, with 15 bases lying between them. In germline, CDR1 is KGHSH, CDR2 LQKENI. The CDR3 is CASSPTGGSYNEQFF. The CDR3 nucleotides read TGTGCCAGCTCTCCAACTGGGGGGAGCTACAATGAGCAGTTCTTC.

J is TRBJ1-2 and V is TRBV5-6; D might be TRBD1 (5 bases). This CDR3 has 12 amino acids. The V gene lost 3 bases and the J gene lost 5 bases, with 8 bases spanning the gap. Germline-derived CDR1 and CDR2 are SGHDT and YYEEEE. This chain's CDR3 is CASSSDRYGYTF. CDR3 in DNA: TGTGCCAGCAGCTCAGACAGATATGGCTACACCTTC.

The chain joins TRBV7-9 to TRBJ1-4; 10 bases agree with TRBD1. The germline V gene encodes CDR1 SEHNR and CDR2 FQNEAQ (reference sequence). V lost 10 bases to trimming and J lost 0 bases; unmatched junction nucleotides: 5. The CDR3 loop spans 15 amino acids. CDR3 sequence: CATPGQGSTNEKLFF. The CDR3 nucleotides read TGTGCCACCCCGGGACAGGGGTCAACTAATGAAAAACTGTTTTTT.

This clone came up once. V gene TRBV6-6 combines with J gene TRBJ1-4; weak D call: TRBD1 (5 bases). CDR1 and CDR2 from the germline V gene are MNHNY and SVGAGI (reference sequence). Trimming shortened V by 7 bases and J by 4 bases, and 16 bases separated the two germline ends. The CDR3 loop spans 15 amino acids. The CDR3 DNA sequence: TGTGCCAGCAACCCTACAGGCAGAATTAATGAAAAACTGTTTTTT. Amino acids: CASNPTGRINEKLFF.

The genes are TRBV2 and TRBJ1-4; D unclear. V shed 3 bases and J shed 4 bases, with 15 bases lying between them. Germline V gene lookup returns CDR1 SNHLY and CDR2 FYNNEI. The CDR3 is 16 residues long. Here the CDR3 reads CASSDPGSPLNEKLFF. Here the CDR3 DNA reads TGTGCCAGCAGTGATCCGGGCAGCCCCCTTAATGAAAAACTGTTTTTT.

The gene calls are TRBV9 and TRBJ2-2, with D perhaps matching TRBD1 or TRBD2 (6 bases each). V dropped 2 bases and J dropped 5 bases, with 10 bases sitting between them. This CDR3 region has 14 residues. CDR1 SGDLS and CDR2 YYNGEE come from the germline V gene. The CDR3 spells CASSVTGRTGELFF. The CDR3 region has the DNA TGTGCCAGCAGCGTTACAGGGAGGACCGGGGAGCTGTTTTTT. Combining the CDR3 with reference TRBV9 and TRBJ2-2 gives the whole variable domain DSGVTQTPKHLITATGQRVTLRCSPRSGDLSVYWYQQSLDQGLQFLIQYYNGEERAKGNILERFSAQQFPDLHSELNLSSLELGDSALYFCASSVTGRTGELFFGEGSRLTVL.

CDR3 loop: CASSYSAISNTEAFF. The CDR3 DNA reads as TGTGCCAGCAGTTACTCAGCCATTTCTAACACTGAAGCTTTCTTT. This chain connects TRBV6-5 to TRBJ1-1, with unresolved D. This CDR3 has 15 amino acids. Germline V gives CDR1 MNHEY, CDR2 SVGAGI. V was clipped by 0 bases and J by 2 bases, with 10 bases between them.

The chain joins TRBV5-1 to TRBJ2-2, with D possibly being TRBD1 (5 bases). The V gene lost 4 bases and the J gene lost 6 bases, with 22 bases spanning the gap. Germline V gene lookup returns CDR1 SGHRS and CDR2 YFSETQ. This CDR3 is built from 17 residues. CDR3 coding DNA: TGCGCCAGCAGCGCTGGACAATACGGATTAGGACCCGGGGAGCTGTTTTTT. This translates into CASSAGQYGLGPGELFF.

The chain carries TRBV16 and TRBJ1-4; D possibly corresponds to TRBD1 (5 bases). From germline, CDR1 is KGHSY and CDR2 FQNENV. This CDR3 has 15 amino acids. V was shortened by 0 bases and J by 7 bases, with 12 bases between the two germline ends. DNA for the CDR3: TGTGCCAGCAGCCAATCGCCGGGGAGGGGTGAAAAACTGTTTTTT. Residues: CASSQSPGRGEKLFF.

The chain uses TRBV7-7 and TRBJ2-1, with a possible D match to TRBD2 (5 bases). Germline lookup yields CDR1 SSHAT and CDR2 FNYEAQ (reference sequence). V dropped 1 base and J dropped 10 bases, with 11 bases sitting between them. The CDR3 sequence is 13 residues long. The CDR3 region has the DNA TGTGCCAGCAGCTTAGTCCGTAGCGCGGAGCAGTTCTTC. It encodes CASSLVRSAEQFF.

This chain links TRBV7-8 with TRBJ1-6; D may be TRBD1 (6 bases). CDR1 is SGHVS and CDR2 is FQNEAQ in the germline V gene. Trimming took 6 bases from V and 5 from J, leaving 14 bases between them. This CDR3 is built from 15 residues. Written as DNA, the CDR3 is TGTGCCAGCAGGGAAGGGGGGGACCATAATTCACCCCTCCACTTT. It is translated as CASREGGDHNSPLHF. The whole variable domain, filled in from reference TRBV7-8 and TRBJ1-6, reads GAGVSQSPRYKVAKRGQDVALRCDPISGHVSLFWYQQALGQGPEFLTYFQNEAQLDKSGLPSDRFFAERPEGSVSTLKIQRTQQEDSAVYLCASREGGDHNSPLHFGNGTRLTVT.

V is TRBV23-1 and J is TRBJ1-5; TRBD1 matches 7 bases. TRBV23-1 is an ORF, and what it does is uncertain. The ends lost 3 bases at V and 2 bases at J; junction bases unmatched: 7. The CDR3 spans 16 residues. CDR3: CASSQNQGERNQPQHF. CDR3 nucleotide sequence: TGCGCCAGCAGTCAGAATCAGGGGGAGCGCAATCAGCCCCAGCATTTT.

V is TRBV9 and J is TRBJ2-3, with D maybe TRBD2 (5 bases). The V gene's germline CDR1 is SGDLS and CDR2 YYNGEE. The CDR3 is 13 residues long. V was cut by 7 bases and J by 4 bases, with 13 bases left in between. CDR3 nucleotides: TGTGCCAGCGAGGGTCTAACCCCAGATACGCAGTATTTT. This codes for CASEGLTPDTQYF. The full variable domain, in which reference TRBV9 and TRBJ2-3 provide the parts outside the CDR3, is DSGVTQTPKHLITATGQRVTLRCSPRSGDLSVYWYQQSLDQGLQFLIQYYNGEERAKGNILERFSAQQFPDLHSELNLSSLELGDSALYFCASEGLTPDTQYFGPGTRLTVL.

This sequence joins TRBV21-1 and TRBJ2-1. TRBV21-1 is noted as a pseudogene. The CDR3 runs to 14 residues. This chain's CDR3 is CASMGREAYNEQFF. The DNA of the CDR3 is TGTGCCAGCATGGGTCGAGAAGCCTACAATGAGCAGTTCTTC.

V gene TRBV7-2 combines with J gene TRBJ2-3; 7 bases are a match to TRBD2. Unmatched junction bases numbered 6, after V lost 5 bases and J lost 1 base. CDR1 and CDR2 (germline): SGHTA, FQGNSA. The CDR3 is made up of 15 amino acids. The CDR3 DNA is TGTGCCAGCAGCGGAGGTCGGGGGGGCACAGATACGCAGTATTTT. Residues: CASSGGRGGTDTQYF.

The V gene is TRBV4-3, the J gene TRBJ1-3; D is unclear. The length of the CDR3 is 16 residues. CDR1 is LGHNA and CDR2 is YSLEER in the germline V gene. Trimming stripped 0 bases from V and 1 base from J, with 10 bases between. The CDR3 spells CASSQDYGPSGNTIYF. CDR3 sequence (DNA): TGCGCCAGCAGCCAAGATTATGGTCCGTCTGGAAACACCATATATTTT.

DNA of the CDR3: TGTGCCAGCAGCTTGCCAGTCACCTACAATGAGCAGTTCTTC. Its protein is CASSLPVTYNEQFF. The V and J genes are TRBV5-6 and TRBJ2-1; D gene uncertain. This CDR3 region has 14 residues. V lost 1 base to trimming and J lost 2 bases, with 7 bases between them. Germline CDR1 SGHDT, CDR2 YYEEEE.

This rearrangement joins TRBV19 to TRBJ1-2; D may be TRBD1 (6 bases). The CDR3 covers 13 residues. V was clipped by 6 bases and J by 0 bases, with 8 bases between them. CDR1 LNHDA and CDR2 SQIVND come from the germline V gene (reference sequence). The CDR3 sequence: CASRDSTNYGYTF. The CDR3 DNA sequence: TGTGCCAGTAGGGACAGCACTAACTATGGCTACACCTTC.

The rearrangement joins TRBV9 to TRBJ2-1; 8 nucleotides align to TRBD2. The V segment lost 3 bases and the J segment 1 base; nucleotides outside the gene matches: 12. The CDR3 spans 18 residues. CDR1 is SGDLS and CDR2 is YYNGEE in the germline V gene. The CDR3 DNA follows: TGTGCCAGCAGCGACGGATTACGGGGGGGCCGGTCCTACAATGAGCAGTTCTTC. This codes for CASSDGLRGGRSYNEQFF.